This paragraph reports one T cell receptor beta chain. The data are from a study of blood T cell repertoires in COVID-19. Study-wide background: Sites across the United States, Italy and Spain contributed samples from acute and convalescent COVID-19. PBMCs, B-cell-depleted T cells, or T cells were the source of the cDNA or gDNA that made up the material.

Per the original data handling: Amplified reference gene primers provided the basis for estimating nucleated cell counts. The protocol was immunoSEQ multiplex PCR, while the TCRdb copy is restricted to in-frame clones and leaves out a portion. The DNA gave D and trimming, while V, J and clone size come from that table. The top ten hold 3.6% of the sample, which has about 260,000 clones, 86% seen once. The material sequenced was peripheral blood. This sequence originates from a man aged 18-30 years with active or convalescent COVID-19.

The CDR3 coding sequence is TGTGCCAGCAGCTCCGTGGGGCTCTATGGCTACACCTTC. Amino acids: CASSSVGLYGYTF. This sequence joins TRBV7-9 and TRBJ1-2, with D possibly TRBD1 on 5 matching bases. The germline gives CDR1 SEHNR, CDR2 FQNEAQ (reference sequence). CDR3 size: 13 residues. With 4 bases removed from V and 4 bases from J, the gap between germline ends came to 10 bases.